A selection of T cell receptor beta chains follows, all from one sample in a study of blood T cell repertoires in COVID-19. Sequencing was performed with immunoSEQ multiplex PCR; in TCRdb, only in-frame clones are kept and a portion is missing. This sample has some 130,000 clones, with more than 75% found just once. The sequencing input was peripheral blood. The receptors were gathered from a man between 65 and 85 years old with active COVID-19. CDR3s include the opening cysteine and the closing phenylalanine or tryptophan. A D gene is named only where the DNA matches it firmly. Clone size is given for some rows only: seen once, a few or many times, or a class if the clone is expanded.

v_call	j_call	clone_size	d_call	cdr3_nt	cdr3_aa
TRBV5-4	TRBJ1-1	NA	TRBD1	TGTGCCAGCAGCCGCGGACAGGAGGTATCTGAAGCTTTCTTT	CASSRGQEVSEAFF
TRBV6-5	TRBJ2-7	once	TRBD1	TGTGCCAGCAGGGGCAGGGGGTCGGGGCCCTACGAGCAGTACTTC	CASRGRGSGPYEQYF
TRBV2	TRBJ2-6	NA	NA	TGTGCCAGCAAGGGGCAATCAGTCACTGGGGCCAACGTCCTGACTTTC	CASKGQSVTGANVLTF
TRBV28	TRBJ2-1	NA	TRBD1	TGTGCCAGCAGTTTCGGAACAGGGGGCTACAATGAGCAGTTCTTC	CASSFGTGGYNEQFF
TRBV19	TRBJ2-7	NA	NA	TGTGCCAGTAGTAGCCCCGGGAGTAACCCCTACGAGCAGTACTTC	CASSSPGSNPYEQYF
TRBV11-2	TRBJ2-1	NA	TRBD2	TGTGCCAGCAGCTCCACTAGCGGGCGACGGGTCTTC	CASSSTSGRRVF
TRBV15	TRBJ1-2	NA	TRBD1	TGTGCCACCAGCCCCCGACGGGGACCGGGACAGGGGCATGGCTACACCTTC	CATSPRRGPGQGHGYTF
TRBV7-2	TRBJ2-2	NA	TRBD1	TGTGCCAGCAGCTCCGGACAGGGTCAGAACACCGGGGAGCTGTTTTTT	CASSSGQGQNTGELFF
TRBV7-2	TRBJ2-7	NA	TRBD2	TGTGCCAGCAGCCCGACCCCGACTAGCGGGAGGGCCCCCGAGCAGTACTTC	CASSPTPTSGRAPEQYF
TRBV18	TRBJ2-3	NA	NA	TGTGCCAGCTCACCCAGTGGCCTTACAGATACGCAGTATTTT	CASSPSGLTDTQYF
TRBV6-2/TRBV6-3	TRBJ1-2	NA	NA	TGTGCCAGCAGTTACTTGACGTCGGAGGGCTACACCTTC	CASSYLTSEGYTF
TRBV7-8	TRBJ2-7	NA	TRBD2	TGTGCCAGCAGCCCGCTAGCGGGGGGAGCCTACGAGCAGTACTTC	CASSPLAGGAYEQYF
TRBV7-9	TRBJ2-4	NA	TRBD1	TGTGCCAGCAGCTCCTCGGACAGGCTTAGTAACATTCAGTACTTC	CASSSSDRLSNIQYF
TRBV9	TRBJ2-2	NA	TRBD2	TGTGCCAGCAGCGTACGGCCATCACTAGCGACCACCGGGGAGCTGTTTTTT	CASSVRPSLATTGELFF
TRBV19	TRBJ1-4	NA	TRBD1	TGTGCCAGTAGTGAACAGGGGATAAGGGAAAAACTGTTTTTT	CASSEQGIREKLFF
TRBV5-4	TRBJ2-3	NA	NA	TGTGCCAGCAGCTTCAGGGACTCTAGCACAGATACGCAGTATTTT	CASSFRDSSTDTQYF
TRBV7-2	TRBJ1-5	NA	NA	TGTGCCAGCAGCTTAGAAGCTAGTGCCCAGCCCCAGCATTTT	CASSLEASAQPQHF
TRBV30	TRBJ1-1	NA	TRBD1	TGTGCCTGGGGGACAGGGGGCCGGGACACTGAAGCTTTCTTT	CAWGTGGRDTEAFF
TRBV4-3	TRBJ2-1	few	NA	TGCGCCAGCAGCCAAGCGGACAGGAGGGACAATGAGCAGTTCTTC	CASSQADRRDNEQFF
TRBV28	TRBJ2-7	few	NA	TGTGCCAGCAGTTTGAGGAGCTCCTACGAGCAGTACTTC	CASSLRSSYEQYF
TRBV6-5	TRBJ1-1	NA	NA	TGTGCCAGCAATTTCGGGGGAACACTGAACACTGAAGCTTTCTTT	CASNFGGTLNTEAFF